These 24 T cell receptor beta chains came from one sample sequenced in a study of blood T cells in healthy people across ages. Using a J-beta primer mix together with a sample-barcoded 5' primer, a second PCR was run for about 6 to 11 cycles. TCRdb re-analysed the 5' RACE reads in MiXCR, keeping a single row per CDR3 protein. The top ten hold 23% of the sample, which has 1,800,000 or so distinct CDR3 sequences, 35% to 50% seen once. Sequenced sample: blood. The receptors come from a human donor in good health.

The rearrangement links TRBV7-2 to TRBJ2-7, with 9 bases lining up with TRBD2. The length of the CDR3 is 17 residues. The V gene's germline CDR1 is SGHTA and CDR2 FQGNSA. With 5 bases clipped from V and 1 base from J, the junction kept 12 bases outside the gene matches. CDR3 residues: CASSPEFSGGLSYEQYF. The CDR3 DNA reads as TGTGCCAGCAGCCCTGAATTTAGCGGGGGTTTATCCTACGAGCAGTACTTC.

V gene TRBV6-6 combines with J gene TRBJ1-2; D gene ambiguous. CDR1 and CDR2 (germline): MNHNY, SVGAGI (reference sequence). V was pared by 2 bases and J by 7 bases, with 14 bases between. The CDR3 has 14 amino acids. CDR3 sequence reads: CASSYGGVLGGYTF. DNA of the CDR3: TGTGCCAGCAGTTACGGCGGGGTACTAGGTGGCTACACCTTC.

This clonotype was recorded at least ten times. The chain has TRBV6-5 and TRBJ2-1; D is unresolved. Trimming stripped 6 bases from V and 8 bases from J, with 14 bases between. This CDR3 spans 13 amino acids. Germline values: CDR1 MNHEY, CDR2 SVGAGI. The CDR3 DNA is TGTGCCAGCAGCATATCCCCCTTTCATGAGCAGTTCTTC. It yields the protein CASSISPFHEQFF.

This chain connects TRBV6-4 to TRBJ2-3; D could derive from TRBD1 or TRBD2 (5 bases each). Germline values: CDR1 MRHNA, CDR2 SNTAGT. The germline V and J ends were trimmed by 9 bases and 0 bases, with 16 bases remaining between them. The CDR3 is 15 residues long. CDR3 region: CASLPGTVSTDTQYF. In nucleotides, the CDR3 is TGTGCCAGTCTCCCCGGGACGGTTAGCACAGATACGCAGTATTTT.

This clonotype was seen a single time. This chain connects TRBV20-1 to TRBJ1-3, with unresolved D. The CDR3 length is 13 residues. CDR1 DFQATT and CDR2 SNEGSKA come from the germline V gene (reference sequence). V dropped 6 bases and J dropped 0 bases, with 9 bases sitting between them. The CDR3 DNA sequence: TGCAGTGCATCTCTGGACTCTGGAAACACCATATATTTT. Translating gives CSASLDSGNTIYF.

J is TRBJ2-5 and V is TRBV12-3 or TRBV12-4; 11 nucleotides agree with TRBD1. CDR3 length: 18 residues. The ends lost 4 bases at V and 4 bases at J; junction bases unmatched: 14. CDR3: CASSSREGTGGMRETQYF. The CDR3 DNA reads TGTGCCAGCAGTTCACGCGAAGGGACAGGGGGGATGAGAGAGACCCAGTACTTC.

This clonotype showed up just a few times. The chain joins TRBV4-3 to TRBJ2-7; possibly TRBD1 or TRBD2 for D (5 bases each). The end of the DNA is better explained by TRBJ2-5, so the J call may be wrong. The V gene's germline CDR1 is LGHNA and CDR2 YSLEER. The CDR3 spans 15 residues. The CDR3 region is CASSQATGRGETQYF. The DNA for the CDR3 is TGCGCCAGCAGCCAAGCTACGGGGCGAGGGGAGACCCAGTACTTC.

This clonotype came up a few times. This chain connects TRBV5-1 to TRBJ2-4; unclear D gene. Gene TRBJ2-7 matches the end of the DNA better, so the J call may be wrong. Germline V lookup: CDR1 SGHRS, CDR2 YFSETQ. This CDR3 contains 13 residues. The CDR3 loop reads CASSLEPRGEQYF. CDR3 DNA sequence: TGCGCCAGCAGCTTGGAGCCCCGAGGCGAGCAGTACTTC.

The J gene is TRBJ2-7, the V gene TRBV5-5; D may match TRBD1 or TRBD2 (6 bases each). The CDR3 is 15 residues long. Trimming cost V 5 bases and J 0 bases, with 15 bases left between them. Germline V CDR1 and CDR2: SGHKS, YYEKEE (reference sequence). CDR3 DNA: TGTGCCAGCAGATCGCTACAGGGAGGCTCCTACGAGCAGTACTTC. This codes for CASRSLQGGSYEQYF.

The genes are TRBV6-2 or TRBV6-3 and TRBJ2-1; D not resolved. The CDR3 sequence is 13 residues long. The V end lost 10 bases, the J end lost 9 bases, and 19 bases lay between the germline ends. Germline V gene lookup returns CDR1 MNHEY and CDR2 SVGEGT. The CDR3 DNA reads as TGTGCCACCACAAACCGGGCCGTCAGTGAGCAGTTCTTC. Amino acids: CATTNRAVSEQFF.

CDR3 sequence: CAISETGQGASPLHF. The CDR3 DNA reads TGTGCCATCAGTGAGACGGGACAGGGGGCCTCACCCCTCCACTTT. V is TRBV10-3 and J is TRBJ1-6, with 12 nucleotides matching TRBD1. Germline V gene data show CDR1 as ENHRY and CDR2 as SYGVKD. This CDR3 comprises 15 residues. V trimming: 2 bases; J trimming: 10 bases; junction bases outside the gene matches: 3.

This clonotype was seen only a few times. V is TRBV29-1 and J is TRBJ1-2; possibly TRBD1 for D (5 bases). The V and J ends lost 4 bases and 6 bases respectively, with 15 bases between them. CDR3 size: 13 residues. Per germline, CDR1 SQVTM and CDR2 ANQGSEA. The chain's CDR3 is CSVAEPGRHGYTF. Written as DNA, the CDR3 is TGCAGCGTTGCCGAACCGGGACGACATGGCTACACCTTC.

In this sample, this clonotype turned up a few times. V and J are TRBV6-5 and TRBJ2-4; D remains ambiguous. V gave up 3 bases and J gave up 1 base, with 13 bases separating them. CDR3 length equals 16 residues. Per the germline V gene, CDR1 is MNHEY and CDR2 is SVGAGI. CDR3 in amino acids: CASSYRAEEAKNIQYF. The CDR3 region has the DNA TGTGCCAGCAGTTATCGCGCAGAGGAGGCCAAAAACATTCAGTACTTC.

This chain connects TRBV6-1 to TRBJ1-6; D ambiguous. This CDR3 has 14 residues. Deletions cut 3 bases from V and 7 bases from J, with 10 bases between. Per the germline V gene, CDR1 is MNHNS and CDR2 is SASEGT. The CDR3 DNA reads as TGTGCCAGCAGTGAGCGGGGTATGAATTCACCCCTCCACTTT. The encoded protein is CASSERGMNSPLHF.

The chain carries TRBV6-5 and TRBJ1-4, with unresolved D. V gave up 4 bases and J gave up 7 bases, with 19 bases separating them. The CDR3 has 16 residues. Germline V gene data show CDR1 as MNHEY and CDR2 as SVGAGI. CDR3 DNA: TGTGCCAGCAGTTCAAACCAGAAATGGGGTGGTGAAAAACTGTTTTTT. Its protein is CASSSNQKWGGEKLFF.

The J gene is TRBJ1-1, the V gene TRBV4-3; D is unclear. Germline CDR1 is LGHNA and CDR2 is YSLEER. With 6 bases removed from V and 3 bases from J, the gap between germline ends came to 11 bases. CDR3 length: 13 residues. CDR3 coding DNA: TGCGCCAGCAGGGTTGGGCTGGACACTGAAGCTTTCTTT. Its translation: CASRVGLDTEAFF.

The rearrangement links TRBV24-1 to TRBJ2-7, with unresolved D. In germline, CDR1 is KGHDR, CDR2 SFDVKD. Trimming cost V 4 bases and J 0 bases, with 6 bases left between them. This CDR3 region has 13 residues. The CDR3 DNA reads TGTGCCACCAGTGAACAGACCTCCTACGAGCAGTACTTC. Its translation is CATSEQTSYEQYF.

Remarks on this clonotype: A read error may be the cause here, since a much bigger clone is one base away. The chain has TRBV20-1 and TRBJ2-3, with 7 bases that match TRBD2. This CDR3 comprises 17 residues. Germline CDR1 is DFQATT and CDR2 is SNEGSKA (reference sequence). For the CDR3, the DNA is TGCGGTGCCCCGAGAGAGGGCGGGGGTCCCTTCACAGATACGCAGTATTTT. This encodes CGAPREGGGPFTDTQYF.

V and J are TRBV2 and TRBJ1-1; no clear D gene. The CDR3 sequence is 13 residues long. The V end lost 7 bases, the J end lost 2 bases, and 11 bases lay between the germline ends. The V gene's germline CDR1 is SNHLY and CDR2 FYNNEI. CDR3 protein: CASISEQNTEAFF. The CDR3 DNA reads as TGTGCCAGCATTTCAGAACAAAACACTGAAGCTTTCTTT.

This clonotype has only a few counts. This sequence joins TRBV24-1 and TRBJ2-1; D may match TRBD1 or TRBD2 (5 bases each). This CDR3 is built from 15 residues. CDR1 is KGHDR, CDR2 SFDVKD, per germline. Trimming left V 9 bases short and J 7 bases short, with 21 bases between. Written as DNA, the CDR3 is TGTGCCACCGCCCCAACCGGGGCCACGTGGAATGAGCAGTTCTTC. Its translation is CATAPTGATWNEQFF.

Only a few counts were recorded for this clonotype. V is TRBV4-1 and J is TRBJ2-3, with TRBD2 identical over 9 bases. The CDR3 runs to 18 residues. V shed 1 base, J shed 0 bases, and the junction held 8 bases outside the gene matches. Per the germline V gene, CDR1 is MGHRA and CDR2 is YSYEKL. The CDR3: CASSQARIAGVSTDTQYF. CDR3 bases: TGCGCCAGCAGCCAAGCTCGGATAGCGGGGGTTAGCACAGATACGCAGTATTTT.

This clonotype was picked up a small number of times. This rearrangement joins TRBV5-1 to TRBJ2-4; 8 nucleotides line up with TRBD1. V trimming: 4 bases; J trimming: 3 bases; junction bases outside the gene matches: 3. Looked up from germline, CDR1 is SGHRS and CDR2 is YFSETQ. The CDR3 spans 14 residues. CDR3 in amino acids: CASSLDRVKNIQYF. The CDR3 DNA reads as TGCGCCAGCAGCCTGGACAGGGTCAAAAACATTCAGTACTTC.

The chain uses TRBV7-2 and TRBJ2-3; tentatively, D is TRBD2 (6 bases). Germline V lookup: CDR1 SGHTA, CDR2 FQGNSA. The CDR3 contains 16 residues. V was shortened by 5 bases and J by 10 bases, with 25 bases between the two germline ends. Written as DNA, the CDR3 is TGTGCCAGCAGCGCCCGGGCGTCAACTTCGGGGGTATCGCAGTATTTT. Translation: CASSARASTSGVSQYF.

This clonotype was picked up many times. This chain connects TRBV11-2 to TRBJ2-1; D is ambiguous. Germline CDR1 and CDR2: SGHAT and FQNNGV. The V and J ends lost 8 bases and 5 bases respectively, with 4 bases between them. The CDR3 totals 10 residues. For the CDR3, the DNA is TGTGCCAGCGGCAACAATGAGCAGTTCTTC. Residues: CASGNNEQFF.